This paragraph reports one T cell receptor (beta chain). Antigen specificity is unknown. Not a single patient had been given any form of treatment at any point before undergoing thyroid surgery. The data derive from a study of metastatic and nonmetastatic thyroid tumors. Across the study: Repertoire data that came from the blood and tumor or nodule tissue of malignant and benign thyroid patients were compared.

Study-level points and caveats: As reported, TCR beta diversity in blood and tumor was significantly higher in malignant thyroid tumors than in benign nodules.

Per the germline V gene, CDR1 is WNHNN and CDR2 is SYGVQD (reference sequence). The CDR3 contains 14 residues. J was trimmed by 6 bases and V by 7 bases; bases with no gene match: 7. TCRdb re-called clones via MiXCR from the PCR reads. Of around 65,000 clones listed, about 14% were seen once; the top ten hold approximately 7%. J is TRBJ2-1 and V is TRBV10-1, with TRBD2 identical over 9 bases. The sequence derives from a male donor with papillary thyroid cancer or a benign thyroid nodule (not recorded which). Some clones in this sample may be carry-over from other donors' samples. Sequences were obtained from blood. The CDR3 DNA reads TGCGCCAGCATTTCCCAGCGGGAGGTCAATGAGCAGTTCTTC. Translated, it gives CASISQREVNEQFF.